This T cell receptor (beta chain) was profiled in a study of blood T cell repertoires in COVID-19. Study-wide context: The United States, Italy and Spain provided the acute and convalescent COVID-19 samples. The cDNA or gDNA used as material had been derived from T cells, B-cell-depleted T cells, or PBMCs.

Germline assignment: CDR1 SNHLY and CDR2 FYNNEI. This CDR3 is built from 15 residues. V was pared by 6 bases and J by 2 bases, with 14 bases between. This clone was recorded once. In the source study's methods: Amplification of reference gene primers provided the estimated nucleated cell counts. The repertoire was sequenced with immunoSEQ multiplex PCR; TCRdb's copy has only in-frame clones and lacks some. The DNA gave D and trimming, while V, J and clone size come from that table. This sample has some 77,000 clones, with roughly 80% found just once. This chain joins TRBV2 and TRBJ1-5; D not certain. The sequence came from an older man with acute or convalescent COVID-19. Sequencing was carried out using peripheral blood. As DNA, the CDR3 is TGTGCCAGCAGCCTAGAGACGCAAGGCAATCAGCCCCAGCATTTT. Its translation is CASSLETQGNQPQHF. The whole variable domain, remainder taken from reference TRBV2 and TRBJ1-5, is EPEVTQTPSHQVTQMGQEVILRCVPISNHLYFYWYRQILGQKVEFLVSFYNNEISEKSEIFDDQFSVERPDGSNFTLKIRSTKLEDSAMYFCASSLETQGNQPQHFGDGTRLSIL.